This T cell receptor beta chain was captured in a study of neurological immune-mediated disorders (dated by TCRdb to about 2019). With respect to the entire study: Among the approximately 34 multiple sclerosis patients, relapsing-remitting MS was present in around 31 and secondary progressive MS was present in 3. Peripheral blood TCR-beta repertoires from patients with HTLV-I-associated myelopathy (HAM/TSP), patients with multiple sclerosis, and healthy controls were compared in the study using UMI-based sequencing. The 106 TCR-beta libraries covered PBMC samples along with longitudinal samples, technical triplicates, and paired sorted CD4+ and CD8+ T-cell subsets. The cohort included about 70 subjects: roughly 15 with HAM/TSP, around 35 with multiple sclerosis, and 20 or so healthy controls. Overall results and qualifications from the work: The highest TCR clonal expansion was observed in HAM/TSP patients, whereas the lowest was observed in MS patients, even when compared with healthy controls. No identical CDR3 amino acid sequences were shared among expanded clones across subjects, suggesting private TCR-beta repertoires in all groups. Repertoires from 18 of 34 MS patients were grouped by phylogenetic analysis into a cluster of related CDR3 sequences, suggesting a possible repertoire-level signature. The MS cluster showed no association with clinical or MRI features, and the authors stated that larger cohorts are needed.

With respect to this clonotype: Its antigen target is currently unknown. Per-nucleotide qualities are absent, and no much larger clonotype sits a single base away.

cDNA was synthesized by template-switch 5'RACE using a primer carrying a 10-nucleotide random unique molecular identifier by which each TCR transcript was tagged. Every sequencing run yielded over 200 million TCR-beta sequences covering 15-18 subjects. The RNeasy kit was used to extract total RNA. TCR-beta VDJ regions were amplified with primers for the TCR constant region and the 5'RACE anchor, using the KAPA Real-time Library Amplification kit. Sample indexes and Illumina adaptors were added in a first PCR, after which library yield was increased in a second PCR. After Ampure bead purification, the TCR product of roughly 650 bp was size-selected on a 2% E-gel SizeSelection system. Before pooling, libraries had their quality checked on a Bioanalyzer, their concentration measured with Qubit, and their quantity determined with the Kapa Library Quantification kit. Libraries were sequenced paired-end 2 x 150 bp on an Illumina HiSeq 2500. To increase sequence diversity, roughly 25-31% phiX was spiked into each library pool. Per the original workflow: Quality-filtered reads were processed with the UMI-based MiGEC pipeline, and over 75% of raw TCR sequences were removed by the MiGEC pipeline during error correction. VDJ genes were aligned to IMGT germline references, and each clonotype was defined by a unique CDR3 amino acid sequence together with V-J genes. Clonal expansion, Shannon diversity and CDR3 relatedness (CalcPairwiseDistances, ClusterSamples) were evaluated with VDJtools, and phylogenetic trees were built with CLCbio workbench. Using coefficient-of-variation modelling across technical triplicates, the study counted a clone as expanded if it had at least 8 unique UMIs. TCRdb reprocessed the public reads (quality trimming at Q25 with fastp, clone calling with MiXCR) and kept in-frame beta chains. A single entry per CDR3 protein holds the most common genes and DNA from its merged rows. TCRdb, rather than the study authors, made the V and J calls. The sample contains tens of thousands of distinct CDR3 sequences, just over 5% of them found a single time. Jointly, the top ten make up less than 2.5% of the sample.

As encoded in the germline V gene (reference sequence), CDR1 is DFQATT while CDR2 is SNEGSKA. From the cysteine up to the phenylalanine, the CDR3 has a length of 13 residues. The DNA shown is the 39-base CDR3, in frame from base 1. V and J are trimmed by 5 bases and 0 bases, and the gene matches miss 2 bases of the junction. For the unsorted PBMC libraries, 2 million PBMCs were stored in RNAlater at -80 degrees C until RNA extraction and were used to generate the libraries. Multiple sclerosis patients were enrolled in a US clinical protocol evaluating disease progression by magnetic resonance imaging. Peripheral blood was subjected to Ficoll-Hypaque density gradient centrifugation to isolate PBMCs, which were then cryopreserved in liquid nitrogen.

The clonotype comes from a woman in her thirties with multiple sclerosis. The chain was built from TRBV20-1 and TRBJ1-1, and 8 junctional nucleotides match TRBD1. Sequencing was performed on PBMCs. The DNA reads TGCAGTGCTGACAGGGGCATGAACACTGAAGCTTTCTTT. This encodes CSADRGMNTEAFF.